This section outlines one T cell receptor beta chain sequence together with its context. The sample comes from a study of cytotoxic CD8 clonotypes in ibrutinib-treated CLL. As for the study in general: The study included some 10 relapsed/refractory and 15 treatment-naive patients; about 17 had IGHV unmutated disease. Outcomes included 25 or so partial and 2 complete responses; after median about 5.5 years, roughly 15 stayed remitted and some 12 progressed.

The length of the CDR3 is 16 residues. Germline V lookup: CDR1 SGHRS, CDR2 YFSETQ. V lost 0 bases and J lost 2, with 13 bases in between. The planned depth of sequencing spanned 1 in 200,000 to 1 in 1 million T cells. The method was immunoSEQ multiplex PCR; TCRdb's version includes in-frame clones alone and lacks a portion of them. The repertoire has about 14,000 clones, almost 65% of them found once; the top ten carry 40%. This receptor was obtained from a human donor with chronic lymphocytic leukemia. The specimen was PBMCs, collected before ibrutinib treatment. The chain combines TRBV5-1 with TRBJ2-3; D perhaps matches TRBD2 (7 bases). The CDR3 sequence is CASSLAGGGATDTQYF. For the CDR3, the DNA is TGCGCCAGCAGCTTGGCCGGTGGGGGGGCCACAGATACGCAGTATTTT.